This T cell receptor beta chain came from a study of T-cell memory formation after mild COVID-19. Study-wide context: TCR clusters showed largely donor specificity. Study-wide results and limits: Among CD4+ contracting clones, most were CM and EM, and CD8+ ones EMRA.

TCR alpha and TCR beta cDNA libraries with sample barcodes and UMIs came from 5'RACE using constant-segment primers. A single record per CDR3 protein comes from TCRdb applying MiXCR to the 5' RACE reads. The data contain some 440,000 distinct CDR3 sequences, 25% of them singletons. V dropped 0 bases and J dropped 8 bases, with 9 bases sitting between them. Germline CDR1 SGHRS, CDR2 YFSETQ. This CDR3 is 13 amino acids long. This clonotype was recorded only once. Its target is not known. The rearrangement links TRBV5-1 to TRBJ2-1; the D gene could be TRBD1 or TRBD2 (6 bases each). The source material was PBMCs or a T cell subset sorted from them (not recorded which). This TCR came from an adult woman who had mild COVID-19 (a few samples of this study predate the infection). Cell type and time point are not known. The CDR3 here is CASSLVGGDEQFF. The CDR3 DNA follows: TGCGCCAGCAGCTTGGTGGGGGGCGATGAGCAGTTCTTC.